The 8 T cell receptor beta chains given below trace back to one sample, sequenced in a study of blood T cell repertoires in COVID-19. The data were produced by immunoSEQ multiplex PCR, yet TCRdb's version contains in-frame clones alone and is incomplete. Of about 88,000 clones listed, roughly 84% are singletons. The sample taken for sequencing was peripheral blood. These receptors were obtained from a woman aged 80 or older with acute or convalescent COVID-19.

The genes are TRBV18 and TRBJ1-1; D perhaps matches TRBD1 (6 bases). Trimming removed 4 bases at V and 1 base at J, with 10 bases between. The CDR3 spans 14 residues. Germline CDR1 reads KGHSH; CDR2 reads LQKENI. Here the CDR3 reads CASSLARGNTEAFF. For the CDR3, the DNA is TGTGCCAGCTCACTCGCCAGGGGGAACACTGAAGCTTTCTTT.

This chain uses TRBV24-1 with TRBJ1-4, with 12 bases fitting TRBD1. CDR1 is KGHDR and CDR2 is SFDVKD in the germline V gene. The CDR3 extends over 19 amino acids. Unmatched junction bases numbered 9, after V lost 1 base and J lost 4 bases. DNA of the CDR3: TGTGCCACCAGTGATTTTCCGGGACAGGGGGCGCGTGATAATGAAAAACTGTTTTTT. Translated: CATSDFPGQGARDNEKLFF.

This clone is a singleton in its sample. The chain has TRBV4-3 and TRBJ1-3, with D possibly matching TRBD1 (6 bases). CDR3 length equals 16 residues. Germline loops: CDR1 LGHNA, CDR2 YSLEER. The V gene lost 0 bases and the J gene lost 0 bases, with 9 bases spanning the gap. This chain's CDR3 is CASSQDRTVSGNTIYF. The CDR3 DNA reads TGCGCCAGCAGCCAAGATCGGACAGTCTCTGGAAACACCATATATTTT.

The V gene is TRBV27, the J gene TRBJ1-5; possible D gene TRBD1, 5 bases. Germline assignment: CDR1 MNHEY and CDR2 SMNVEV (reference sequence). With 3 bases removed from V and 9 bases from J, the gap between germline ends came to 15 bases. The CDR3 runs to 14 residues. The DNA for the CDR3 is TGTGCCAGCAGTTTGGGTCAGGGATTTGTGCCCCAGCATTTT. This encodes CASSLGQGFVPQHF.

V usage is TRBV9 and J usage is TRBJ1-4; 8 nucleotides match TRBD1. Germline-derived CDR1 and CDR2 are SGDLS and YYNGEE. The length of the CDR3 is 15 residues. V shed 2 bases, J shed 5 bases, and the junction held 5 bases outside the gene matches. The CDR3 protein is CASSVRDRNNEKLFF. The CDR3 DNA reads as TGTGCCAGCAGCGTTAGGGACAGGAACAATGAAAAACTGTTTTTT.

The CDR3 loop reads CASSTRSSYNSPLHF. Here the CDR3 DNA reads TGTGCCAGCAGTACGAGGAGCTCCTATAATTCACCCCTCCACTTT. The chain employs TRBV7-2 and TRBJ1-6; no reliable D call. This CDR3 spans 15 amino acids. V was clipped by 6 bases and J by 0 bases, with 9 bases between them. CDR1 and CDR2 (germline): SGHTA, FQGNSA.

The chain links TRBV30 to TRBJ1-1, with a tentative D call TRBD1 (5 bases). Per the germline V gene, CDR1 is GTSNPN and CDR2 is SVGIG (reference sequence). V shed 0 bases and J shed 4 bases, with 15 bases lying between them. CDR3 length: 15 residues. CDR3 nucleotide sequence: TGTGCCTGGAGTGTATTGGGGGGAGTGAGCACTGAAGCTTTCTTT. Its protein is CAWSVLGGVSTEAFF.

V and J are TRBV19 and TRBJ1-1; 8 bases are shared with TRBD1. V shed 2 bases and J 5 bases; nucleotides not matched to a gene: 7. The CDR3 is 15 amino acids. The germline CDR1 and CDR2 sequences are LNHDA and SQIVND (reference sequence). The CDR3 sequence: CASSITGQGVTEAFF. CDR3 DNA: TGTGCCAGTAGTATAACTGGACAGGGAGTGACTGAAGCTTTCTTT.